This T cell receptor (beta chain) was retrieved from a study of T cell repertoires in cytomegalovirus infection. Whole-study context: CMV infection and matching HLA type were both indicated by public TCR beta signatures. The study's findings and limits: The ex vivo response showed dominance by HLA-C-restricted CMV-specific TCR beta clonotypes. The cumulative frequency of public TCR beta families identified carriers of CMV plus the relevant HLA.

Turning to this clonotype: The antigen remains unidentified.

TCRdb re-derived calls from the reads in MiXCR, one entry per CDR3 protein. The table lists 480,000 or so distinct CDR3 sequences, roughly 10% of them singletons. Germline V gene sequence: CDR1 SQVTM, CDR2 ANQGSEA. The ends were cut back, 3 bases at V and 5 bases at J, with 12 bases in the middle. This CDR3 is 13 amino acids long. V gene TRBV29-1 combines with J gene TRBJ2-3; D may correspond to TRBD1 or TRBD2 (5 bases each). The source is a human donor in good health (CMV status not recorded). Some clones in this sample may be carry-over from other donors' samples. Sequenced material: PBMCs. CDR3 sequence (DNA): TGCAGCGTTGAGCCAGGGACGAAAGATACGCAGTATTTT. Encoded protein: CSVEPGTKDTQYF.